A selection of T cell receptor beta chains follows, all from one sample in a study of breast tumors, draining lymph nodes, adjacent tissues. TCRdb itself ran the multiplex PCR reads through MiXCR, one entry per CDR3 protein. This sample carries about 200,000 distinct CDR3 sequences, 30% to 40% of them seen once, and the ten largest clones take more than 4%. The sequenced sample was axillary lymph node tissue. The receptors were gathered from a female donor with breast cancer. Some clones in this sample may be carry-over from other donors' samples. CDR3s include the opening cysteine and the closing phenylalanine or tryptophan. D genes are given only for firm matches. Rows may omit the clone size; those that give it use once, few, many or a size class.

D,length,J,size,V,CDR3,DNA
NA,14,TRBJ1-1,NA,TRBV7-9,CASSLGTASTEAFF,TGTGCCAGCAGCTTAGGCACGGCGAGCACTGAAGCTTTCTTT
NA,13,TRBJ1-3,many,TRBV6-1,CASSEPGGNTIYF,TGTGCCAGCAGTGAACCCGGTGGAAACACCATATATTTT
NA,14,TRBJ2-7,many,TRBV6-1,CAIEPRDKTYEQYF,TGTGCCATCGAACCCCGGGACAAGACCTACGAGCAGTACTTC
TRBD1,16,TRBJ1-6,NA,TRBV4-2,CASSQEEGQGNSPLHF,TGTGCCAGCAGCCAAGAAGAAGGACAGGGCAATTCACCCCTCCACTTT
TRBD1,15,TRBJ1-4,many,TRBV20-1,CSARDEDRVDEKLFF,TGCAGTGCTAGAGATGAGGACAGGGTCGACGAAAAACTGTTTTTT
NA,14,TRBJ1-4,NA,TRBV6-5,CASSTRGGGEKLFF,TGTGCCAGCAGTACCCGAGGGGGGGGTGAAAAACTGTTTTTT
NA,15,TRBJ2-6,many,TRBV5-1,CASTVPLSGANVLTF,TGCGCCAGCACCGTTCCGTTATCTGGGGCCAACGTCCTGACTTTC
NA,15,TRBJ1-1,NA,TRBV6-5,CAGSPTGTSNTEAFF,TGTGCCGGCAGTCCCACTGGGACATCTAACACTGAAGCTTTCTTT
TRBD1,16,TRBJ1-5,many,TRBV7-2,CASSLSGQGKNQPQHF,TGTGCCAGCAGCTTATCAGGACAGGGCAAGAATCAGCCCCAGCATTTT
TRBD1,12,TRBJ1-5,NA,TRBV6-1,CASSDGTAYEHF,TGTGCCAGCAGTGACGGGACAGCCTACGAGCATTTT
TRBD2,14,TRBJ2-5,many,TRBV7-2,CASSLRSGRETQYF,TGTGCCAGCAGCTTAAGGAGCGGGAGGGAGACCCAGTACTTC
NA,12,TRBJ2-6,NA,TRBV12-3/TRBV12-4,CASTGGANVLTF,TGTGCCAGCACAGGGGGGGCGAACGTCCTGACTTTC
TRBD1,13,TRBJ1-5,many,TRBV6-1,CASRGTGERTQHF,TGTGCCAGCAGAGGGACAGGGGAAAGGACCCAGCATTTT
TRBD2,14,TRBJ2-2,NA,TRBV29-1,CSLSSGTNTGELFF,TGCAGCCTTTCTAGCGGGACGAACACCGGGGAGCTGTTTTTT
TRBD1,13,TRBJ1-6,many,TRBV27,CASSSADRASLHF,TGTGCCAGCAGTTCTGCAGACAGGGCGTCCCTCCACTTT
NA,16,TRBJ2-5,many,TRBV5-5,CASSLEFLGGRETQYF,TGTGCCAGCAGCTTGGAGTTTTTAGGCGGTAGGGAGACCCAGTACTTC
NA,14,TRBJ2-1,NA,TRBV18,CASSPTFPEAEQFF,TGTGCCAGCTCCCCAACCTTCCCAGAGGCTGAGCAGTTCTTC
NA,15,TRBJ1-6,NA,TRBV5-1,CASRPSGSYNSPLHF,TGCGCCAGCAGGCCTAGCGGCTCCTATAATTCACCCCTCCACTTT
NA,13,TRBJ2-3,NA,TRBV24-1,CATEGPTTDTQYF,TGTGCCACCGAAGGACCGACTACAGATACGCAGTATTTT
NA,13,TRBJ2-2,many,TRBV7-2,CASSLELGRELFF,TGTGCCAGCAGCTTAGAGTTGGGCAGGGAGCTGTTTTTT
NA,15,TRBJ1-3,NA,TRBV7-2,CASSLGHNRGNTIHF,TGTGCCAGCAGTTTAGGACACAATAGGGGAAACACCATACATTTT
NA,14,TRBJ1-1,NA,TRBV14,CASSGGGFGTEAFF,TGTGCCAGCAGTGGGGGAGGTTTTGGGACTGAAGCTTTCTTT
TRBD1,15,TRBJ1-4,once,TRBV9,CASSRPGGEHGKLFF,TGTGCCAGCAGCCGGCCAGGGGGCGAGCATGGAAAACTGTTTTTT
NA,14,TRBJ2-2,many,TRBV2,CASSGTVNTRELFF,TGTGCCAGCAGCGGGACGGTGAACACCAGGGAGCTGTTTTTT
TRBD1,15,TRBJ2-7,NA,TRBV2,CASSGVGTGVDEQYF,TGTGCCAGCAGTGGGGTTGGGACAGGGGTTGACGAGCAGTACTTC
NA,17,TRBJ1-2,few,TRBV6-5,CASSYQGTPTSLYGYTF,TGTGCCAGCAGTTATCAAGGGACACCGACCTCCCTCTATGGCTACACCTTC
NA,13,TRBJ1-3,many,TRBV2,CASSSGERNTIYF,TGTGCCAGCAGCTCCGGCGAGAGGAACACCATATATTTT
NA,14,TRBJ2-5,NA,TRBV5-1,CASRAFGGLDTQYF,TGCGCCAGCAGGGCCTTTGGAGGGTTGGACACCCAGTACTTC
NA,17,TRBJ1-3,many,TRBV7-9,CASRPRLGENSGNTIYF,TGTGCCAGCAGGCCCCGGTTGGGGGAGAACTCTGGAAACACCATATATTTT
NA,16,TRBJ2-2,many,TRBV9,CASSSMGRDGTGELFF,TGTGCCAGCAGCTCCATGGGCAGGGACGGGACCGGGGAGCTGTTTTTT
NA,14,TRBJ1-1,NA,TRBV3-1,CASSQDGRRTEAFF,TGTGCCAGCAGCCAAGATGGCAGGCGAACTGAAGCTTTCTTT
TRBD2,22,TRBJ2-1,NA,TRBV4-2,CASSPRGGLSLAGISSYNEQFF,TGTGCCAGCAGCCCCCGGGGTGGGTTGTCTCTAGCGGGAATAAGCTCCTACAATGAGCAGTTCTTC
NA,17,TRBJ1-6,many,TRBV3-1,CASSQVPGYNGDSPLHF,TGTGCCAGCAGCCAAGTCCCGGGCTACAACGGGGATTCACCCCTCCACTTT
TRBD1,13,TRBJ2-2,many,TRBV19,CASGRTGSGELFF,TGTGCCAGTGGTAGGACAGGGTCCGGGGAGCTGTTTTTT
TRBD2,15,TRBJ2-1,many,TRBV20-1,CSAGSGRSSYNEQFF,TGCAGTGCTGGTAGCGGGAGGAGCTCCTACAATGAGCAGTTCTTC
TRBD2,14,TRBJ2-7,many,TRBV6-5,CASSRVAGGWEQYF,TGTGCCAGCAGTAGGGTGGCGGGAGGATGGGAGCAGTACTTC
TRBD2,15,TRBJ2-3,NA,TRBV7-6,CASSPTSGGYNEQYF,TGTGCCAGCAGCCCAACTAGCGGGGGTTACAATGAGCAGTATTTT
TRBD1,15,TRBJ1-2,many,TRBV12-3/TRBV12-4,CASSSPLGTGYGYTF,TGTGCCAGCAGTTCCCCCTTGGGGACAGGCTATGGCTACACCTTC
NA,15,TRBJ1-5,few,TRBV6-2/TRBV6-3,CASRQDSDLVQPQHF,TGTGCCAGCAGACAGGACTCAGATCTCGTCCAGCCCCAGCATTTT
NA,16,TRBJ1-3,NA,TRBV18,CASSPSRATSGNTIYF,TGTGCCAGCTCACCCAGCAGGGCCACCTCTGGAAACACCATATATTTT
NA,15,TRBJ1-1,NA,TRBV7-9,CASSLAAGLNTEAFF,TGTGCCAGCAGCTTAGCGGCGGGGTTGAACACTGAAGCTTTCTTT
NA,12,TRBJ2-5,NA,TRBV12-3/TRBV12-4,CASSFEGETQYF,TGTGCCAGCAGTTTCGAGGGGGAGACCCAGTACTTC
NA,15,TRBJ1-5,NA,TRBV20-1,CSARDYQRVTQPQHF,TGCAGTGCTAGAGATTATCAACGAGTGACTCAGCCCCAGCATTTT
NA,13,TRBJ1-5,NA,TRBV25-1,CASPGGGGQPQHF,TGTGCCAGCCCCGGGGGGGGAGGTCAGCCCCAGCATTTT
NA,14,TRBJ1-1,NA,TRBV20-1,CSALGVGGNTEAFF,TGCAGTGCCCTCGGGGTGGGAGGGAACACTGAAGCTTTCTTT
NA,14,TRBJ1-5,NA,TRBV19,CASSIDQDLGPQHF,TGTGCCAGTAGTATAGATCAGGACCTCGGGCCCCAGCATTTT